Following are 18 T cell receptor beta chains from one sample sequenced in a study of T-cell reconstitution after alpha-beta-depleted transplantation in children. As it was prepared, the TCRbeta library received unique molecular identifiers. One entry per CDR3 protein, called by TCRdb with MiXCR from the PCR reads. Of around 380,000 distinct CDR3 sequences listed, about a tenth were seen once; the top ten hold about 5%. Sequenced here: PBMCs from the stem cell graft donor, sampled from the stem cell graft. Source of these receptors: a human donor who donated a stem cell graft to a child with acute myeloid leukemia.

This chain connects TRBV2 to TRBJ2-1; 7 positions agree with TRBD2. The CDR3 is 14 amino acids. Trimming took 4 bases from V and 3 from J; bases not matched to a gene: 3. Germline CDR1 is SNHLY and CDR2 is FYNNEI. The CDR3 loop is CASSVAGVYNEQFF. The DNA for the CDR3 is TGTGCCAGCAGTGTGGCGGGGGTCTACAATGAGCAGTTCTTC.

This clonotype has a count of ten or more. V is TRBV5-1 and J is TRBJ2-2; no clear D gene. Germline CDR1 and CDR2: SGHRS and YFSETQ. V was cut by 3 bases and J by 8 bases, with 11 bases left in between. The CDR3 length is 13 residues. CDR3 sequence: CASSSERAGELFF. The CDR3 nucleotides are TGCGCCAGCAGCTCAGAACGCGCAGGGGAGCTGTTTTTT.

This clonotype was counted at least ten times. The rearrangement joins TRBV7-2 to TRBJ2-1, with D possibly being TRBD1 (6 bases). This CDR3 contains 13 residues. Germline V gene data show CDR1 as SGHTA and CDR2 as FQGNSA. Trimming stripped 5 bases from V and 7 bases from J, with 12 bases between. This CDR3 is CASSVYRENEQFF. In nucleotides, the CDR3 is TGTGCCAGCAGCGTATACAGGGAAAATGAGCAGTTCTTC.

CDR3 sequence reads: CASSGDLVSPQYF. CDR3 nucleotides: TGTGCCAGCAGCGGCGACCTAGTTTCCCCCCAGTACTTC. This chain uses TRBV27 with TRBJ2-5; D is unresolved. Germline V gene data show CDR1 as MNHEY and CDR2 as SMNVEV (reference sequence). The CDR3 sequence is 13 residues long. Trimming cost V 6 bases and J 9 bases, with 17 bases left between them.

The rearrangement joins TRBV20-1 to TRBJ1-6; D is perhaps TRBD1 (6 bases). Germline-derived CDR1 and CDR2 are DFQATT and SNEGSKA (reference sequence). V was cut by 3 bases and J by 6 bases, with 6 bases left in between. The CDR3 is made up of 12 amino acids. CDR3 loop: CSASRGNSPLHF. The CDR3 bases are TGCAGTGCTAGCAGGGGTAATTCACCCCTCCACTTT.

In its sample, this clonotype was seen a few times. The rearrangement uses TRBV20-1 and TRBJ1-2; the D gene is possibly TRBD1 (6 bases). The V gene lost 0 bases and the J gene lost 6 bases, with 26 bases spanning the gap. CDR1 and CDR2 from the germline V gene are DFQATT and SNEGSKA (reference sequence). This CDR3 spans 18 amino acids. This CDR3 is CSARDNSLRGRGSNGYTF. The CDR3 DNA reads as TGCAGTGCTAGAGATAACTCCCTCCGGGGCAGGGGATCGAATGGCTACACCTTC.

Turning to this clonotype: A much larger clone is a single base away; this may be a read error. The CDR3: CSVVGTRGWNYGYTF. The CDR3 DNA sequence: TGCAGCGTTGTCGGGACACGGGGATGGAACTATGGCTACACCTTC. The V gene is TRBV29-1, the J gene TRBJ1-2, with D perhaps TRBD1 (6 bases). The CDR3 covers 15 residues. The V end was cut by 4 bases, the J end by 2 bases, with 17 bases between. Looked up from germline, CDR1 is SQVTM and CDR2 is ANQGSEA.

This clonotype was found many times. The chain combines TRBV12-3 or TRBV12-4 with TRBJ1-4; perhaps TRBD1 as D (5 bases). The V gene lost 6 bases and the J gene lost 8 bases, with 16 bases spanning the gap. The CDR3 has 14 residues. The CDR3 is CASRMTAGGEKLFF. The CDR3 DNA follows: TGTGCCAGCAGGATGACAGCTGGAGGGGAAAAACTGTTTTTT.

V usage is TRBV7-2 and J usage is TRBJ2-3, with no clear D. This CDR3 region has 15 residues. V lost 1 base and J 1 base, leaving 9 bases between the germline ends. Per germline, CDR1 SGHTA and CDR2 FQGNSA. In nucleotides, the CDR3 is TGTGCCAGCAGCTTAGGTCAGCCCGGCACAGATACGCAGTATTTT. Encoded protein: CASSLGQPGTDTQYF.

This clonotype was counted ten times or more. The chain links TRBV20-1 to TRBJ1-1; D might be TRBD1 (5 bases). Germline V lookup: CDR1 DFQATT, CDR2 SNEGSKA (reference sequence). This CDR3 region has 14 residues. The V gene lost 1 base and the J gene lost 3 bases, with 12 bases spanning the gap. The CDR3 is CSARGGGRDTEAFF. CDR3 bases: TGCAGTGCTAGAGGGGGGGGTCGGGACACTGAAGCTTTCTTT.

V is TRBV7-2 and J is TRBJ2-5; TRBD2 matches at 8 bases. Germline loops: CDR1 SGHTA, CDR2 FQGNSA. The J segment lost 3 bases and the V segment lost 5 bases, leaving 8 bases of the junction unmatched. This CDR3 region has 15 residues. CDR3 nucleotide sequence: TGTGCCAGCAGCCCGGGGGGGACATCCAAAGAGACCCAGTACTTC. Translation: CASSPGGTSKETQYF.

Only a few counts were recorded for this clonotype. V usage is TRBV10-3 and J usage is TRBJ2-2; 9 nucleotides agree with TRBD2. This CDR3 is 15 amino acids long. J lost 7 bases, V lost 6 bases, and 9 bases had no gene match. CDR1 is ENHRY, CDR2 SYGVKD, per germline. In nucleotides, the CDR3 is TGTGCCATCAGGCTTGATAGCGGGGGCCGCGGGGAGCTGTTTTTT. Translation gives CAIRLDSGGRGELFF.

This sequence joins TRBV18 and TRBJ1-1; D perhaps matches TRBD1 (5 bases). The CDR3 covers 16 residues. Trimming removed 3 bases at V and 0 bases at J, with 14 bases between. In germline, CDR1 is KGHSH, CDR2 LQKENI. Written as DNA, the CDR3 is TGTGCCAGCTCACCCGGTGCGGGGGGAATGAACACTGAAGCTTTCTTT. Amino acid sequence: CASSPGAGGMNTEAFF. Complete variable domain (other parts from reference TRBV18 and TRBJ1-1): NAGVMQNPRHLVRRRGQEARLRCSPMKGHSHVYWYRQLPEEGLKFMVYLQKENIIDESGMPKERFSAEFPKEGPSILRIQQVVRGDSAAYFCASSPGAGGMNTEAFFGQGTRLTVV.

The chain joins TRBV7-9 to TRBJ1-3, with D possibly being TRBD1 (6 bases). CDR1 and CDR2 (germline): SEHNR, FQNEAQ (reference sequence). The CDR3 totals 14 residues. The V gene lost 7 bases and the J gene lost 4 bases, with 14 bases spanning the gap. CDR3 bases: TGTGCCAGCAAGATAACAGGGATCGGAAACACCATATATTTT. Translation gives CASKITGIGNTIYF.

The chain recombines TRBV20-1 with TRBJ1-2; D is unclear. The CDR3 has 12 amino acids. Per germline, CDR1 DFQATT and CDR2 SNEGSKA (reference sequence). Trimming removed 3 bases from V and 5 bases from J, with 10 bases in between. CDR3 loop: CSARAGVYGYTF. CDR3 nucleotide sequence: TGCAGTGCTAGGGCCGGGGTATATGGCTACACCTTC.

About this clonotype: The junction departs from the called germline gene at one end, perhaps through a read error. The V call is TRBV11-1, the J call TRBJ2-6, with a weak D call TRBD1 (6 bases). Germline V gene lookup returns CDR1 SGHAT and CDR2 FQDESV (reference sequence). The CDR3 extends over 18 amino acids. The CDR3 DNA reads as TGTGCCAGCAGCTCCGTTTCGACAGGCTCCTCTGGGGCCAACGGCCTGACTTTC. Protein: CASSSVSTGSSGANGLTF.

This clonotype was counted many times. This chain links TRBV20-1 with TRBJ2-1, with 7 bases fitting TRBD1. This CDR3 is 15 amino acids long. Germline CDR1 DFQATT, CDR2 SNEGSKA (reference sequence). V trimming: 5 bases; J trimming: 0 bases; junction bases outside the gene matches: 7. In DNA form, the CDR3 reads TGCAGTGCTTCCAAGACAGGGAGCTCCTACAATGAGCAGTTCTTC. This sequence encodes CSASKTGSSYNEQFF.

As DNA, the CDR3 is TGTGCCAGCAGCTCCCAGGGGGTCTATGGCTACACCTTC. Translation: CASSSQGVYGYTF. The rearrangement uses TRBV7-2 and TRBJ1-2; TRBD1 aligns across 7 bases. The CDR3 is 13 amino acids. V lost 4 bases and J lost 4; bases outside the gene matches: 3. Germline CDR1 and CDR2: SGHTA and FQGNSA.